A single sample is the source of the 25 T cell receptor beta chains below, sequenced in a study of relationships among human T cell subsets. After CD25, CD56 and CD294 bead selections, the flow-through was collected as Th1 cells. From mRNA, alpha and beta CDR3 regions were amplified using semiquantitative ARM-PCR. ARM-PCR used tagged nested gene-specific primers, then communal superprimers for exponential amplification. TCRdb fed the multiplex PCR reads into MiXCR, producing one record per CDR3 protein. The table records roughly 13,000 distinct CDR3 sequences, roughly 62% of them present only once. The sample taken for sequencing was CD4+ Th1 cells sorted from blood. These receptors all stem from a man aged 40-49 years in good health.

The chain is built from TRBV28 and TRBJ1-1; D is ambiguous. V was pared by 4 bases and J by 3 bases, with 12 bases between. CDR3 length: 14 amino acids. CDR1 is MDHEN and CDR2 is SYDVKM in the germline V gene. The CDR3 reads CASSWRQDHTEAFF. The CDR3 DNA reads TGTGCCAGCAGTTGGAGGCAGGACCACACTGAAGCTTTCTTT.

The chain employs TRBV5-1 and TRBJ2-1; perhaps D is TRBD1 or TRBD2 (5 bases each). Trimming shortened V by 0 bases and J by 2 bases, and 6 bases separated the two germline ends. The CDR3 spans 14 residues. Germline V gives CDR1 SGHRS, CDR2 YFSETQ. CDR3 DNA: TGCGCCAGCAGCTTGGCGGGACCCTACAATGAGCAGTTCTTC. This encodes CASSLAGPYNEQFF.

In its sample, this clonotype was seen a few times. CDR3: CSASMAALNQPQHF. CDR3 DNA sequence: TGCAGTGCTAGTATGGCGGCACTCAATCAGCCCCAGCATTTT. V is TRBV20-1 and J is TRBJ1-5, with D uncertain. From germline, CDR1 is DFQATT and CDR2 SNEGSKA (reference sequence). This CDR3 is 14 amino acids long. V was trimmed by 3 bases and J by 3 bases, leaving 12 bases between them.

The V and J genes are TRBV28 and TRBJ1-5, with D possibly TRBD1 on 5 matching bases. The CDR3 runs 16 residues. Trimming took 3 bases from V and 0 from J, leaving 12 bases between them. In germline, CDR1 is MDHEN, CDR2 SYDVKM. The CDR3 bases are TGTGCCAGCAGTTTGGGGGGACTGACTAGCAATCAGCCCCAGCATTTT. Encoded protein: CASSLGGLTSNQPQHF.

This clonotype has only a few counts. The chain is built from TRBV11-2 and TRBJ2-2; D is perhaps TRBD1 or TRBD2 (6 bases each). The CDR3 has 15 residues. V was shortened by 6 bases and J by 5 bases, with 16 bases between the two germline ends. CDR1 and CDR2 (germline): SGHAT, FQNNGV. The CDR3, as DNA: TGTGCCAGCAGTCAAGTCGGGGGACAAACCGGGGAGCTGTTTTTT. It is translated as CASSQVGGQTGELFF.

This clonotype was observed a single time. The rearrangement joins TRBV7-8 to TRBJ1-5, with 8 bases identical to TRBD1. Germline V CDR1 and CDR2: SGHVS, FQNEAQ. The CDR3 runs 15 residues. The ends lost 5 bases at V and 5 bases at J; junction bases unmatched: 8. Here the CDR3 reads CASSLRQGLDQPQHF. The DNA of the CDR3 is TGTGCCAGCAGCCTACGACAGGGGTTAGATCAGCCCCAGCATTTT.

The J gene is TRBJ2-1, the V gene TRBV7-2, with D tentatively TRBD2 (5 bases). This CDR3 has 13 amino acids. Looked up from germline, CDR1 is SGHTA and CDR2 is FQGNSA. V lost 5 bases to trimming and J lost 7 bases, with 12 bases between them. CDR3 loop: CASSPRGGNEQFF. For the CDR3, the DNA is TGTGCCAGCAGCCCCCGCGGAGGAAATGAGCAGTTCTTC.

The chain uses TRBV28 and TRBJ2-1; TRBD2 agrees at 9 bases. The CDR3 consists of 15 residues. V dropped 2 bases and J dropped 7; count of bases not matched to a gene: 6. Germline CDR1 is MDHEN and CDR2 is SYDVKM. CDR3 region: CASSLAAGGANEQFF. CDR3 nucleotide sequence: TGTGCCAGCAGTTTAGCAGCGGGAGGTGCAAATGAGCAGTTCTTC.

CDR3 sequence reads: CASAQTGGYEQYF. CDR3 bases: TGTGCCAGCGCGCAGACGGGGGGCTACGAGCAGTACTTC. This rearrangement joins TRBV6-5 to TRBJ2-7; 7 nucleotides line up with TRBD2. With 8 bases clipped from V and 3 bases from J, the junction kept 7 bases outside the gene matches. The CDR3 consists of 13 residues. Germline V gene sequence: CDR1 MNHEY, CDR2 SVGAGI.

The rearrangement uses TRBV14 and TRBJ2-7; TRBD2 matches at 7 bases. The CDR3 runs to 17 residues. The ends lost 3 bases at V and 0 bases at J; junction bases unmatched: 11. Germline CDR1 SGHDN, CDR2 FVKESK. CDR3 sequence (DNA): TGTGCCAGCAGCCAGCCCATACTAGCGCCCAACTCCTACGAGCAGTACTTC. The encoded protein is CASSQPILAPNSYEQYF.

This clonotype was counted between two and nine times. V gene TRBV11-2 combines with J gene TRBJ1-5; a possible D gene is TRBD1 (6 bases). The CDR3 covers 13 residues. V lost 5 bases and J 4 bases, leaving 9 bases between the germline ends. Per the germline V gene, CDR1 is SGHAT and CDR2 is FQNNGV. The CDR3 here is CASSTGTNQPQHF. The CDR3 DNA reads as TGTGCCAGCAGCACAGGGACGAATCAGCCCCAGCATTTT.

V gene TRBV5-6 combines with J gene TRBJ1-2; D unresolved. The CDR3 runs 12 residues. Germline CDR1 SGHDT, CDR2 YYEEEE. Trimming cost V 4 bases and J 6 bases, with 10 bases left between them. This CDR3 reads CASSRRVDGYTF. DNA of the CDR3: TGTGCCAGCAGCAGACGGGTGGATGGCTACACCTTC.

The chain carries TRBV6-6 and TRBJ2-7; D gene ambiguous. The CDR3 extends over 13 amino acids. Per the germline V gene, CDR1 is MNHNY and CDR2 is SVGAGI (reference sequence). Trimming took off 2 bases at V and 6 bases at J, with 11 bases between the two ends. The DNA for the CDR3 is TGTGCCAGCAGTTACGTGCCGTCCGGCGAGCAGTACTTC. The encoded protein is CASSYVPSGEQYF.

The chain uses TRBV20-1 and TRBJ1-5; 7 positions agree with TRBD1. The V gene end was trimmed by 6 bases and the J gene end by 0 bases; junction bases not matched to a gene: 5. Germline CDR1 reads DFQATT; CDR2 reads SNEGSKA (reference sequence). This CDR3 is 14 amino acids long. The CDR3 loop is CSASTGVSNQPQHF. The CDR3 DNA follows: TGCAGTGCATCAACAGGGGTTAGCAATCAGCCCCAGCATTTT.

This sequence joins TRBV12-3 or TRBV12-4 and TRBJ1-2; TRBD1 matches 7 bases. The CDR3 consists of 13 residues. Trimming took 5 bases from V and 6 from J; bases not matched to a gene: 6. This chain's CDR3 is CASSITGDHGYTF. The CDR3 nucleotides are TGTGCCAGCAGTATTACAGGGGATCATGGCTACACCTTC.

The V gene is TRBV5-1, the J gene TRBJ2-5; TRBD2 aligns across 9 bases. The trim removed 2 bases at V and 4 bases at J, leaving 0 bases unmatched. The CDR3 is 13 amino acids. In germline, CDR1 is SGHRS, CDR2 YFSETQ. CDR3 bases: TGCGCCAGCAGCTTAGCGGGAGGAGAGACCCAGTACTTC. Encoded protein: CASSLAGGETQYF.

This clonotype was counted once. The chain couples TRBV5-1 to TRBJ2-5, with 9 nucleotides matching TRBD2. The junction had 8 bases not matched to a gene; V was cut back by 5 bases and J by 3 bases. Germline CDR1 SGHRS, CDR2 YFSETQ. The CDR3 spans 15 residues. The CDR3 sequence: CASSSAGGGEETQYF. The CDR3 DNA follows: TGCGCCAGCAGTTCTGCAGGCGGGGGGGAAGAGACCCAGTACTTC.

The V and J genes are TRBV5-1 and TRBJ1-2; weak D call: TRBD1 (5 bases). V was trimmed by 0 bases and J by 4 bases, leaving 10 bases between them. CDR3 length equals 14 residues. Per germline, CDR1 SGHRS and CDR2 YFSETQ. Written as DNA, the CDR3 is TGCGCCAGCAGCTTGGACCCTAGGGGCTATGGCTACACCTTC. This codes for CASSLDPRGYGYTF.

The chain has TRBV7-9 and TRBJ2-2; D not resolved. Per germline, CDR1 SEHNR and CDR2 FQNEAQ (reference sequence). V lost 5 bases to trimming and J lost 5 bases, with 9 bases between them. This CDR3 contains 13 residues. The CDR3 DNA reads TGTGCCAGCAGCCGCAGTTCGACCGGGGAGCTGTTTTTT. It codes for CASSRSSTGELFF.

This clonotype was seen only a few times. V is TRBV12-3 or TRBV12-4 and J is TRBJ1-1, with D hard to call. This CDR3 contains 11 residues. V was shortened by 3 bases and J by 5 bases, with 4 bases between the two germline ends. This chain's CDR3 is CASSFRTEAFF. As DNA, the CDR3 is TGTGCCAGCAGTTTTCGAACTGAAGCTTTCTTT.

The chain uses TRBV12-3 or TRBV12-4 and TRBJ1-2, with D possibly matching TRBD1 (6 bases). The CDR3 runs to 14 residues. The V end was cut by 5 bases, the J end by 7 bases, with 17 bases between. The CDR3, as DNA: TGTGCCAGCAGTCCCCAGACAGGAAGTTTTGGCTACACCTTC. It yields the protein CASSPQTGSFGYTF.

The sample holds a few counts of this clonotype. This chain joins TRBV12-3 or TRBV12-4 and TRBJ1-5; unclear D gene. The CDR3 covers 13 residues. The V end lost 2 bases, the J end lost 4 bases, and 6 bases lay between the germline ends. DNA of the CDR3: TGTGCCAGCAGTTTAATGGGTAATCAGCCCCAGCATTTT. Encoded protein: CASSLMGNQPQHF.

The gene calls are TRBV29-1 and TRBJ2-7, with D maybe TRBD1 (6 bases). The V gene's germline CDR1 is SQVTM and CDR2 ANQGSEA. CDR3 length equals 12 residues. Trimming pared 7 bases from V and 4 bases from J, leaving 14 bases between. The CDR3 protein is CSATPDRYEQYF. In DNA form, the CDR3 reads TGCAGCGCAACCCCGGACAGATACGAGCAGTACTTC.

The V and J genes are TRBV29-1 and TRBJ2-3, with TRBD2 as a possible D gene (5 bases). This CDR3 is built from 14 residues. V shed 7 bases and J shed 0 bases, with 14 bases lying between them. Germline V gene sequence: CDR1 SQVTM, CDR2 ANQGSEA. The chain's CDR3 is CSAGLVTSTDTQYF. The CDR3 DNA is TGCAGCGCTGGACTGGTTACTAGCACAGATACGCAGTATTTT.

The V and J genes are TRBV27 and TRBJ2-3; possibly TRBD2 for D (5 bases). This CDR3 contains 15 residues. The germline V and J ends were trimmed by 3 bases and 3 bases, with 13 bases remaining between them. Per the germline V gene, CDR1 is MNHEY and CDR2 is SMNVEV (reference sequence). Here the CDR3 reads CASSFGGLLTDTQYF. The CDR3 DNA follows: TGTGCCAGCAGTTTTGGCGGACTTTTAACAGATACGCAGTATTTT.